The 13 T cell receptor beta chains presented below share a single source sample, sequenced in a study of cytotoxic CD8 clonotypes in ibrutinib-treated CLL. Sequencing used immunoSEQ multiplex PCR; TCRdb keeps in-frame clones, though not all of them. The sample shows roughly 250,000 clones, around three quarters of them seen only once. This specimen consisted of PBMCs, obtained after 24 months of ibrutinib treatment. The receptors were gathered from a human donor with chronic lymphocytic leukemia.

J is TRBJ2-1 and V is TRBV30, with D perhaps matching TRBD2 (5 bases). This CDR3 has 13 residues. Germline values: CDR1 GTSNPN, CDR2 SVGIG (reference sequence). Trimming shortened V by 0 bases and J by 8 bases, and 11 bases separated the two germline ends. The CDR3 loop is CAWSVLGGYEQFF. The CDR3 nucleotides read TGTGCCTGGAGTGTACTCGGCGGGTATGAGCAGTTCTTC.

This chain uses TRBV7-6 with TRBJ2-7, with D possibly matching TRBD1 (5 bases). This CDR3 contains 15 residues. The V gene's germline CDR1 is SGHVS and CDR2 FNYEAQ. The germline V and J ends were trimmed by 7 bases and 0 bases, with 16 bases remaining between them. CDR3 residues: CASTVFPGNSYEQYF. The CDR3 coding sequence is TGTGCCAGCACCGTTTTCCCAGGGAACTCCTACGAGCAGTACTTC.

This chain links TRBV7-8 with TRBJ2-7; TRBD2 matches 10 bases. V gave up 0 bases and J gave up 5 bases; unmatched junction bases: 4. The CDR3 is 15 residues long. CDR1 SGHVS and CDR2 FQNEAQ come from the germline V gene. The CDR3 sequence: CASSLATSGADEQYF. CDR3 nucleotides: TGTGCCAGCAGCTTAGCAACTAGCGGGGCCGACGAGCAGTACTTC.

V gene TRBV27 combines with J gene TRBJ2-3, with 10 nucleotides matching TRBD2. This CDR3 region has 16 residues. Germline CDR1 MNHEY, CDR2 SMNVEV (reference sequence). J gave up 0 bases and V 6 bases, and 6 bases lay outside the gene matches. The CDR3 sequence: CASSLTSGYSTDTQYF. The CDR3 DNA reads TGTGCCAGCAGCCTGACTAGCGGGTATAGCACAGATACGCAGTATTTT.

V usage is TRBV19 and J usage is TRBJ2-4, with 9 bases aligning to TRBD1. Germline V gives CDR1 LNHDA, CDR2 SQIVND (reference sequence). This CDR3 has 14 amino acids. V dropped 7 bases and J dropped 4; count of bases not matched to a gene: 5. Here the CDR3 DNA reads TGTGCCAGTACCCTGGGACAGGGTAAAAACATTCAGTACTTC. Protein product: CASTLGQGKNIQYF.

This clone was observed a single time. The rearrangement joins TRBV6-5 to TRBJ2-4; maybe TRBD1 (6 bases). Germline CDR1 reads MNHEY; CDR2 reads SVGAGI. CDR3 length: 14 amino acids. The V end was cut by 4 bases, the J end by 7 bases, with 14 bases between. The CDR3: CASSFDRWENIQYF. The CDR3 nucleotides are TGTGCCAGCAGTTTCGACAGGTGGGAGAACATTCAGTACTTC.

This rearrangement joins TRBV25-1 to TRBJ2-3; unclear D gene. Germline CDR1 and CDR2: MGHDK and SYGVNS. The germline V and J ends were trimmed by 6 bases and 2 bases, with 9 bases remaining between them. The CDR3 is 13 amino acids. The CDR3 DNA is TGTGCCAGCAGCCAATCGGTCACAGATACGCAGTATTTT. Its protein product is CASSQSVTDTQYF. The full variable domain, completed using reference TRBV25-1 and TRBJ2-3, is EADIYQTPRYLVIGTGKKITLECSQTMGHDKMYWYQQDPGMELHLIHYSYGVNSTEKGDLSSESTVSRIRTEHFPLTLESARPSHTSQYLCASSQSVTDTQYFGPGTRLTVL.

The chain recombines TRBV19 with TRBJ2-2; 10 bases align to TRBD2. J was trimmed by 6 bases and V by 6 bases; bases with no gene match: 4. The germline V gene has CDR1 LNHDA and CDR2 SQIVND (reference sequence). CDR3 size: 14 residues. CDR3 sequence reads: CASSETSGPGELFF. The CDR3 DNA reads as TGTGCCAGTAGCGAGACTAGCGGGCCCGGGGAGCTGTTTTTT.

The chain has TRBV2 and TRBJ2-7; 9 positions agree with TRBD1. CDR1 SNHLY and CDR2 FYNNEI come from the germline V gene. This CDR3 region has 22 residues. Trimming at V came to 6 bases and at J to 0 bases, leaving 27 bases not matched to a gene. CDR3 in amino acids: CASRSDLTKTGGRRVSSYEQYF. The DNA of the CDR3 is TGTGCCAGCAGATCTGACCTTACGAAAACAGGGGGCCGGCGGGTGAGCTCCTACGAGCAGTACTTC.

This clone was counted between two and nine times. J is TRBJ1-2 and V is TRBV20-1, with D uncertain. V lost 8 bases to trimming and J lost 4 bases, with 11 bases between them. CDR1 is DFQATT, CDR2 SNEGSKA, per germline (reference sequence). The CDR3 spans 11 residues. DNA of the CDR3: TGCAGTACTCCACTACTCTATGGCTACACCTTC. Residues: CSTPLLYGYTF.

The CDR3 spells CASSQETFSYEQYF. The DNA of the CDR3 is TGCGCCAGCAGCCAAGAAACGTTCTCCTACGAGCAGTACTTC. The chain carries TRBV4-3 and TRBJ2-7; D gene unclear. The V gene's germline CDR1 is LGHNA and CDR2 YSLEER. Trimming cost V 0 bases and J 0 bases, with 6 bases left between them. The CDR3 runs to 14 residues.

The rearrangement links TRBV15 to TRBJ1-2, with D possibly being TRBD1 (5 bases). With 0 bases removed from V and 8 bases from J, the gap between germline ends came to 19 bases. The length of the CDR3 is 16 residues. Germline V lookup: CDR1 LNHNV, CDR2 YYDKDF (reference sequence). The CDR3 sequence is CATSRESVRVAQGYTF. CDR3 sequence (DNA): TGTGCCACCAGCAGAGAATCTGTCAGGGTGGCGCAAGGCTACACCTTC.

CDR3 in DNA: TGTGCCTGGAGTCCCGGACAGGGTTGGGAGACCCAGTACTTC. Residues: CAWSPGQGWETQYF. This chain connects TRBV30 to TRBJ2-5; 8 bases match TRBD1. J was trimmed by 5 bases and V by 2 bases; bases with no gene match: 7. Germline V gene lookup returns CDR1 GTSNPN and CDR2 SVGIG (reference sequence). This CDR3 has 14 amino acids.